This T cell receptor beta chain is from a study of post-analysis software for immune sequencing data. On the study more broadly: Disease trajectories encompassed relapsing-remitting, secondary progressive and progressive-relapsing multiple sclerosis. General study points: F-measure co-clustering was strong for batch-matched samples. Multiple sclerosis patients had significantly lower normalized Chao1 diversity than controls. Included in a set of a handful of TRBV segments more frequent in patients than controls were TRBV5-6, TRBV5-1 and TRBV20-1.

TCR beta cDNA libraries had unique molecular identifiers. Each CDR3 protein gets one entry after TCRdb re-called the PCR reads with MiXCR. Here the sample spans about 460,000 distinct CDR3 sequences, under 55% being singletons. The ends were cut back, 2 bases at V and 8 bases at J, with 16 bases in the middle. Per germline, CDR1 MNHEY and CDR2 SMNVEV (reference sequence). This CDR3 contains 15 residues. This clonotype has a handful of counts. Its matching antigen is unknown. This sequence was found in a girl aged 5 to 17 with multiple sclerosis. Sequenced: blood. The chain joins TRBV27 to TRBJ2-1, with D possibly being TRBD1 or TRBD2 (5 bases each). The CDR3 DNA is TGTGCCAGCAGTTTAGGGACCCAACCCTTGGATGAGCAGTTCTTC. This gives the protein CASSLGTQPLDEQFF.